What follows describes a single T cell receptor (beta chain). Time point reported: patch test 2, 6 weeks after DPC sensitization. Treatment of the sample: therapeutic diphenylcyclopropenone sensitization with weekly scalp DPC. The data were obtained in a study of human T cells and chemical hapten exposure. Germline CDR1 is MNHNY and CDR2 is SVGAGI (reference sequence). The V and J ends lost 5 bases and 1 base respectively, with 11 bases between them. CDR3 length equals 14 residues. TCRdb re-called the RACE reads with MiXCR, one entry per CDR3 protein. The data contain 360,000 or so distinct CDR3 sequences, just under 6.5% of them singletons.

The sequences come from whole blood, collected in connection with sensitization to the hapten diphenylcyclopropenone (DPC). This chain uses TRBV6-6 with TRBJ1-1, with unresolved D. The TCR sequence derives from a woman aged 18-30 years with alopecia areata. Some clones in this sample may be carry-over from other donors' samples. For the CDR3, the DNA is TGTGCCAGCAGTAACCCACAGCAGAACACTGAAGCTTTCTTT. It specifies CASSNPQQNTEAFF.